The 10 T cell receptor beta chains listed next were all sequenced from one sample in a study of CD8 T cells in Susac syndrome (dated 2019 in TCRdb). Receptors were amplified or captured by the immunoSEQ multiplex PCR assay. RNA was extracted with the RNeasy kit and 0.5 to 1 ug was reverse transcribed using random hexamers. The public reads were quality trimmed at Q25 with fastp and then assembled into clones with MiXCR by TCRdb, keeping productive beta chains. CDR3 protein sequences are deduplicated, and each keeps its most common genes and DNA. The sample records 150,000 to 200,000 distinct CDR3 sequences, 94% of which are singletons. Approximately 0.094% of the sample rests with the top ten. Input material: CD4+ T cells from PBMCs. These receptor sequences come from a human donor with multiple sclerosis.

This chain uses TRBV10-3 with TRBJ2-1; 12 bases are a match to TRBD2. The CDR3 length is 15 residues. J lost 13 bases, V lost 0 bases, and 7 bases had no gene match. Germline V lookup: CDR1 ENHRY, CDR2 SYGVKD. The CDR3 loop is CAISESNASGRDQFF. CDR3 bases: TGTGCCATCAGTGAGTCGAATGCTAGCGGGAGGGATCAGTTCTTC.

The V and J genes are TRBV27 and TRBJ2-4, with TRBD1 matching 10 bases. V was clipped by 5 bases and J by 12 bases; unmatched bases: 16. This CDR3 region has 16 residues. The V gene's germline CDR1 is MNHEY and CDR2 SMNVEV (reference sequence). The chain's CDR3 is CASSPRQGAGARAQYF. DNA of the CDR3: TGTGCCAGCAGTCCGCGACAGGGGGCCGGTGCGAGGGCTCAGTACTTC.

The chain uses TRBV6-6 and TRBJ2-1; 11 nucleotides align to TRBD2. Germline-derived CDR1 and CDR2 are MNHNY and SVGAGI (reference sequence). V shed 7 bases, J shed 7 bases, and the junction held 9 bases outside the gene matches. The CDR3 contains 15 residues. The CDR3, as DNA: TGTGCCAGCACCGATCGGACTAGCGGGCGGAATGAGCAGTTCTTC. This codes for CASTDRTSGRNEQFF.

CDR3 in DNA: TGCGCCAGCAGCCAAGCAGACCGGAACACTGAAGCTTTCTTT. Translating it yields CASSQADRNTEAFF. The chain has TRBV4-3 and TRBJ1-1; D remains ambiguous. V was cut by 1 base and J by 1 base, with 7 bases left in between. This CDR3 spans 14 amino acids. Germline V CDR1 and CDR2: LGHNA, YSLEER.

This chain joins TRBV3-1 and TRBJ1-5; TRBD1 matches at 7 bases. The CDR3 has 18 residues. The junction had 17 bases not matched to a gene; V was cut back by 3 bases and J by 6 bases. Germline V gene sequence: CDR1 LGHDT, CDR2 YNNKEL (reference sequence). The CDR3 sequence: CASSHHPMRTGEGQPQHF. CDR3 DNA sequence: TGTGCCAGCAGCCACCACCCTATGAGAACAGGGGAAGGTCAGCCCCAGCATTTT.

The rearrangement joins TRBV10-3 to TRBJ2-5; 9 nucleotides line up with TRBD2. This CDR3 region has 15 residues. After removal of 9 bases from V and 3 bases from J, the junction contained 11 bases not matched to a gene. Germline V CDR1 and CDR2: ENHRY, SYGVKD. CDR3 bases: TGTGCCATTGCATACACCTTAGCGGGAGAAGAGACCCAGTACTTC. Its protein is CAIAYTLAGEETQYF.

The rearrangement uses TRBV20-1 and TRBJ1-2, with 12 bases lining up with TRBD1. The V gene's germline CDR1 is DFQATT and CDR2 SNEGSKA (reference sequence). V shed 3 bases, J shed 2 bases, and the junction held 7 bases outside the gene matches. There are 16 residues in the CDR3. This chain's CDR3 is CSASSGTGGLNYGYTF. The CDR3 DNA sequence: TGCAGTGCTAGTTCCGGGACAGGGGGCCTAAACTATGGCTACACCTTC.

This clonotype was detected only once. The gene calls are TRBV6-5 and TRBJ1-2; the D gene is possibly TRBD1 (5 bases). Germline CDR1 reads MNHEY; CDR2 reads SVGAGI. CDR3 length equals 15 residues. Deletions cut 2 bases from V and 4 bases from J, with 14 bases between. The CDR3 spells CASSYEGSGLYGYTF. The CDR3 bases are TGTGCCAGCAGTTACGAGGGGAGCGGGCTCTATGGCTACACCTTC.

The V and J genes are TRBV7-9 and TRBJ2-1; no clear D gene. Germline values: CDR1 SEHNR, CDR2 FQNEAQ (reference sequence). The CDR3 is 15 amino acids. V dropped 7 bases and J dropped 2 bases, with 15 bases sitting between them. The CDR3 reads CASTSLDDTYNEQFF. The CDR3 coding sequence is TGTGCCAGCACGAGTCTTGACGATACCTACAATGAGCAGTTCTTC.

V is TRBV20-1 and J is TRBJ2-1; D remains ambiguous. The CDR3 sequence is 14 residues long. The V end lost 6 bases, the J end lost 3 bases, and 15 bases lay between the germline ends. CDR1 and CDR2 (germline): DFQATT, SNEGSKA (reference sequence). Here the CDR3 DNA reads TGCAGTGCCCTCTTCTGGCGCTTCTACAATGAGCAGTTCTTC. This encodes CSALFWRFYNEQFF.